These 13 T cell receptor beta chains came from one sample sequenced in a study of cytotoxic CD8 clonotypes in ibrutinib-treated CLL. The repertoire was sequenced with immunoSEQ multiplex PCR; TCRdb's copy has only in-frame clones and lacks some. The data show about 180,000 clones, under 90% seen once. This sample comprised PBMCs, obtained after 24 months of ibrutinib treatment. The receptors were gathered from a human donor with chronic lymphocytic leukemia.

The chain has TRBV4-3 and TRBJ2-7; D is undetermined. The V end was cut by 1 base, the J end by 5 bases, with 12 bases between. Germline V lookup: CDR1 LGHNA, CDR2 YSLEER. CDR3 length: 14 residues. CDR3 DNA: TGCGCCAGCAGCCAAGTCGGCGAGCAAAACGAGCAGTACTTC. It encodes CASSQVGEQNEQYF.

Written as DNA, the CDR3 is TGTGCCTGGAGTCTCGGCGGGGGCCCCGCGGGGGATACGCAGTATTTT. Its protein product is CAWSLGGGPAGDTQYF. J is TRBJ2-3 and V is TRBV30, with D possibly being TRBD2 (7 bases). V shed 2 bases and J shed 6 bases, with 21 bases lying between them. Germline values: CDR1 GTSNPN, CDR2 SVGIG (reference sequence). This CDR3 region has 16 residues.

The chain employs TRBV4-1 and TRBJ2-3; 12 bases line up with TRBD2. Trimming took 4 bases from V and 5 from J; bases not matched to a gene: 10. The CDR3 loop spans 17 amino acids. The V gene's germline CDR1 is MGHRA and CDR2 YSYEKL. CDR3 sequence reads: CASSRHPSGGAEDTQYF. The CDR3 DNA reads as TGCGCCAGCAGCCGACATCCTAGCGGGGGGGCCGAAGATACGCAGTATTTT.

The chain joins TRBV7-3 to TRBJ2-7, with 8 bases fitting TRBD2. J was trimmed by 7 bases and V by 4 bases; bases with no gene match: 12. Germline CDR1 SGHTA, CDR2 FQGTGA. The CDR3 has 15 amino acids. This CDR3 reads CASSSQASGRVEQYF. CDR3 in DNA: TGTGCCAGCAGCTCCCAGGCGAGCGGGAGAGTTGAGCAGTACTTC.

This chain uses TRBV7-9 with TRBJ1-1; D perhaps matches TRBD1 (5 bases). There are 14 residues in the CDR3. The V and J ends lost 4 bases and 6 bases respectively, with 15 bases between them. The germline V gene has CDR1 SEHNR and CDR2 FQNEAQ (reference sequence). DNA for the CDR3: TGTGCCAGCAGCTCGCAGGGTGGGGCGGCTGAAGCTTTCTTT. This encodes CASSSQGGAAEAFF.

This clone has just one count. The CDR3 coding sequence is TGTGCCAGCGGAGAGGGCGATAGATCCTACGAGCAGTACTTC. Translated, it gives CASGEGDRSYEQYF. This rearrangement joins TRBV6-5 to TRBJ2-7; the D gene is possibly TRBD2 (5 bases). CDR1 is MNHEY, CDR2 SVGAGI, per germline. This CDR3 comprises 14 residues. Trimming cost V 8 bases and J 1 base, with 15 bases left between them.

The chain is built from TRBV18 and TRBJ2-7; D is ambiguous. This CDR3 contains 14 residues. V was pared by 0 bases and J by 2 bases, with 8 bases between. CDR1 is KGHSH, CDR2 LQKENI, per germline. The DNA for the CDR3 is TGTGCCAGCTCACCACCAGGGCGACCCTACGAGCAGTACTTC. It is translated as CASSPPGRPYEQYF.

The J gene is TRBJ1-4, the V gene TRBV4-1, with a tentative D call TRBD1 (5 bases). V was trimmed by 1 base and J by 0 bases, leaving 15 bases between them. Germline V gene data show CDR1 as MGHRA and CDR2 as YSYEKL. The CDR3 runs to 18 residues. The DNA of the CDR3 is TGCGCCAGCAGCCAAGCTTGGTCTGGGGGGGCAACTAATGAAAAACTGTTTTTT. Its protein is CASSQAWSGGATNEKLFF.

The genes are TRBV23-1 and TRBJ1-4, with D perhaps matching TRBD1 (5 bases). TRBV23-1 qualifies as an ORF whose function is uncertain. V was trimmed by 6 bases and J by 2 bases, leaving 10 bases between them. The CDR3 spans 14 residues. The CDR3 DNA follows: TGCGCCAGCAGACCGGGACGGACTAATGAAAAACTGTTTTTT. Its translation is CASRPGRTNEKLFF.

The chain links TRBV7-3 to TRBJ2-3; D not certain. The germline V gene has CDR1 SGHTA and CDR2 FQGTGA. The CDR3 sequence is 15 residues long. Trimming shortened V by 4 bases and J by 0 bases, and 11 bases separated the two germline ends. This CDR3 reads CASSSRTSSTDTQYF. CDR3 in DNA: TGTGCCAGCAGCTCACGGACCTCTAGCACAGATACGCAGTATTTT.

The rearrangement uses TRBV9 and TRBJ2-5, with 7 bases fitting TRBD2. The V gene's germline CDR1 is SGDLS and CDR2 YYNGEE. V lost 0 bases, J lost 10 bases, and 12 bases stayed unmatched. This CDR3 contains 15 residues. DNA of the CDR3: TGTGCCAGCAGCGTAGACGGGAGGCGCCAGGTTCGCCAGTACTTC. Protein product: CASSVDGRRQVRQYF.

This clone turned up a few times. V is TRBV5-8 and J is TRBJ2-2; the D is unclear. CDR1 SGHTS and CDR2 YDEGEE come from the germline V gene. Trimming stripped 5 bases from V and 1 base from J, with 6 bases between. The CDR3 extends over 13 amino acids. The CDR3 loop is CASRVWNTGELFF. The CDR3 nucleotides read TGTGCCAGCAGAGTTTGGAACACCGGGGAGCTGTTTTTT.

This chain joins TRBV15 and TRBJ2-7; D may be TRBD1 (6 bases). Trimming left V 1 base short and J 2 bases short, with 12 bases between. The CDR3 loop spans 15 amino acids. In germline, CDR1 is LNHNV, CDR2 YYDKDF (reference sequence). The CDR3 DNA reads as TGTGCCACCAGCAGAGCCCGCAGGGGTCCCTACGAGCAGTACTTC. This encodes CATSRARRGPYEQYF.